The 10 T cell receptor beta chains in this list originate from one sample, sequenced in a study of CD8+ T cells in alopecia areata listed by TCRdb under 2018. The sample's time point label, decoded: about 25 weeks on oral tofacitinib. The treatment or condition label corresponds to: oral pan-JAK inhibitor, 5-10 mg twice daily. The protocol used for the library was the immunoSEQ multiplex PCR assay. RNA was extracted from all samples and reverse transcribed into cDNA as template for TCR sequencing. This is the immuneACCESS table as TCRdb keeps it, with only in-frame sequences that have V and J called. A part of the clones is gone; compared with another copy, unresolved V genes explain less than half, and the rest is unexplained. In all, the sample holds around 180,000 clones, and over 55% of those were seen once. The top ten constitute over 0.9% of the sample. The sequencing here drew on CD4+ T cells sorted from blood, taken at week 24, from a patient treated with tofacitinib. Receptor source: a human donor with alopecia areata.

J is TRBJ2-3 and V is TRBV7-9, with D uncertain. V gave up 3 bases and J gave up 1 base, with 2 bases separating them. CDR3 size: 12 residues. The germline V gene encodes CDR1 SEHNR and CDR2 FQNEAQ (reference sequence). The CDR3 loop is CASSFRTDTQYF. CDR3 DNA sequence: TGTGCCAGCAGCTTTCGCACAGATACGCAGTATTTT.

The chain carries TRBV15 and TRBJ2-2, with a weak D call TRBD2 (6 bases). Trimming pared 8 bases from V and 2 bases from J, leaving 15 bases between. This CDR3 has 15 residues. CDR1 LNHNV and CDR2 YYDKDF come from the germline V gene (reference sequence). The CDR3 region is CATRQGGPNTGELFF. Here the CDR3 DNA reads TGTGCCACCCGGCAGGGAGGCCCCAACACCGGGGAGCTGTTTTTT.

The DNA for the CDR3 is TGCAGCGTTGGGGATAACGATCAGCCCCAGCATTTT. Its protein is CSVGDNDQPQHF. J is TRBJ1-5 and V is TRBV29-1; D uncertain. This CDR3 has 12 residues. V was cut by 4 bases and J by 5 bases, with 9 bases left in between. Germline V gene lookup returns CDR1 SQVTM and CDR2 ANQGSEA.

This rearrangement joins TRBV7-3 to TRBJ2-7; 8 positions agree with TRBD1. Germline-derived CDR1 and CDR2 are SGHTA and FQGTGA. This CDR3 is 14 amino acids long. J lost 5 bases, V lost 4 bases, and 7 bases had no gene match. The chain's CDR3 is CASSSGQAPDEQYF. The CDR3 DNA reads TGTGCCAGCAGCTCGGGACAGGCCCCGGACGAGCAGTACTTC.

The chain links TRBV2 to TRBJ2-2, with D perhaps TRBD2 (6 bases). Germline values: CDR1 SNHLY, CDR2 FYNNEI. The CDR3 has 13 residues. Trimming shortened V by 10 bases and J by 2 bases, and 11 bases separated the two germline ends. This chain's CDR3 is CATKTRNTGELFF. CDR3 sequence (DNA): TGTGCCACCAAGACTAGAAACACCGGGGAGCTGTTTTTT. The full variable domain, in which reference TRBV2 and TRBJ2-2 provide the parts outside the CDR3, is EPEVTQTPSHQVTQMGQEVILRCVPISNHLYFYWYRQILGQKVEFLVSFYNNEISEKSEIFDDQFSVERPDGSNFTLKIRSTKLEDSAMYFCATKTRNTGELFFGEGSRLTVL.

This sequence joins TRBV10-3 and TRBJ2-5, with a weak D call TRBD2 (5 bases). Germline CDR1 and CDR2: ENHRY and SYGVKD. Trimming pared 3 bases from V and 9 bases from J, leaving 17 bases between. The CDR3 totals 14 residues. This chain's CDR3 is CAISDQRTVKAQYF. Written as DNA, the CDR3 is TGTGCCATCAGTGACCAGCGGACGGTCAAGGCCCAGTACTTC.

This clone was seen more than once but under ten times. The genes are TRBV19 and TRBJ2-3; D not certain. The CDR3 contains 14 residues. CDR1 LNHDA and CDR2 SQIVND come from the germline V gene (reference sequence). V was trimmed by 3 bases and J by 2 bases, leaving 9 bases between them. The CDR3 here is CASSMSDPTDTQYF. In nucleotides, the CDR3 is TGTGCCAGTAGTATGTCGGATCCCACAGATACGCAGTATTTT.

This sequence joins TRBV29-1 and TRBJ1-2; a possible D gene is TRBD1 (6 bases). Germline lookup yields CDR1 SQVTM and CDR2 ANQGSEA. The CDR3 runs 15 residues. For the CDR3, the DNA is TGCGTCGGCTGGAGGGGGGCGATGTCTAACTATGGCTACACCTTC. This sequence encodes CVGWRGAMSNYGYTF.

The chain recombines TRBV29-1 with TRBJ2-7, with D maybe TRBD2 (7 bases). In germline, CDR1 is SQVTM, CDR2 ANQGSEA. The CDR3 length is 15 residues. V gave up 5 bases and J gave up 2 bases, with 19 bases separating them. The CDR3 loop is CSVPGAGDGTYEQYF. CDR3 DNA sequence: TGCAGCGTTCCAGGGGCGGGGGACGGAACCTACGAGCAGTACTTC.

This CDR3 reads CSVPNQGGSYTF. CDR3 bases: TGCAGCGTCCCAAATCAGGGGGGGAGCTACACCTTC. J is TRBJ1-2 and V is TRBV29-1; the match to TRBD1 covers 7 bases. V gave up 6 bases and J gave up 9 bases; unmatched junction bases: 10. This CDR3 comprises 12 residues. Per germline, CDR1 SQVTM and CDR2 ANQGSEA.